The 23 T cell receptor beta chains reported below all come from one sample, sequenced in a study of cytomegalovirus exposure and HLA in healthy donors listed by TCRdb under 2017. Libraries were made using the immunoSEQ multiplex PCR assay. For the multiplex PCR, a mixture combining 60 forward primers for TCR Vbeta segments and 13 reverse primers for TCR Jbeta segments was used. Entries here come from immuneACCESS through TCRdb and include only in-frame sequences with V and J called. Some clones fail to appear in such tables; in the studies checked, an unresolved V gene covers under half of the shortfall, and the cause of the remainder is unknown. This sample has 95,000 to 100,000 clones in its table, and 65% to 80% of those were observed once. The ten largest clones represent roughly 7% of the sample. Sample: PBMCs. The source is a man between 35 and 55 years old in good health and CMV-seropositive.

This clone appeared a few times. V usage is TRBV6-6 and J usage is TRBJ1-1, with 8 bases matching TRBD1. This CDR3 is 14 amino acids long. J gave up 4 bases and V 6 bases, and 7 bases lay outside the gene matches. The germline gives CDR1 MNHNY, CDR2 SVGAGI (reference sequence). CDR3 residues: CASSPRTGSTEAFF. Written as DNA, the CDR3 is TGTGCCAGCAGCCCCAGGACAGGGAGCACTGAAGCTTTCTTT.

The chain couples TRBV2 to TRBJ2-7; D is possibly TRBD2 (6 bases). Looked up from germline, CDR1 is SNHLY and CDR2 is FYNNEI. This CDR3 is 12 amino acids long. The V and J ends lost 7 bases and 7 bases respectively, with 14 bases between them. The CDR3 protein is CASNFRAGEQYF. The CDR3 DNA follows: TGTGCCAGCAATTTCAGGGCGGGGGAGCAGTACTTC.

The rearrangement uses TRBV4-3 and TRBJ1-4; 7 positions match TRBD1. Germline lookup yields CDR1 LGHNA and CDR2 YSLEER. V lost 3 bases and J lost 6; bases outside the gene matches: 10. This CDR3 has 16 amino acids. CDR3 sequence (DNA): TGCGCCAGCAGCCACCTTAGACAGGGAGATGATGAAAAACTGTTTTTT. Protein: CASSHLRQGDDEKLFF.

The chain employs TRBV6-1 and TRBJ1-2, with 8 bases identical to TRBD1. The junction had 8 bases not matched to a gene; V was cut back by 6 bases and J by 8 bases. Germline V gene sequence: CDR1 MNHNS, CDR2 SASEGT. The CDR3 totals 13 residues. The DNA for the CDR3 is TGTGCCAGCAGATCAGGACAGGGTCAAGGCTACACCTTC. Protein sequence: CASRSGQGQGYTF.

The table lists this clone with a few counts. The chain is built from TRBV6-1 and TRBJ2-5; D is unclear. CDR3 length equals 12 residues. The germline CDR1 and CDR2 sequences are MNHNS and SASEGT. Trimming took off 3 bases at V and 13 bases at J, with 15 bases between the two ends. CDR3 DNA: TGTGCCAGCAGTGACATTAGTGCCGAACGGTACTTC. Translated: CASSDISAERYF.

This chain links TRBV7-3 with TRBJ2-3; possibly TRBD1 for D (5 bases). The germline V gene encodes CDR1 SGHTA and CDR2 FQGTGA. The V and J ends lost 8 bases and 2 bases respectively, with 11 bases between them. This CDR3 contains 13 residues. This chain's CDR3 is CASGTGYTDTQYF. The CDR3 DNA follows: TGTGCCAGCGGAACAGGCTACACAGATACGCAGTATTTT.

This clone was found once. The V call is TRBV5-6, the J call TRBJ1-2; TRBD1 might be the D (5 bases). The germline V gene has CDR1 SGHDT and CDR2 YYEEEE. Between the trimmed V and J ends, which lost 2 bases and 4 bases, there was a span of 12 bases. The CDR3 has 14 amino acids. The CDR3 DNA reads as TGTGCCAGCAGCTTCGGGGGTGAGGTCTATGGCTACACCTTC. Its protein is CASSFGGEVYGYTF.

The V and J genes are TRBV2 and TRBJ2-2; perhaps TRBD2 as D (5 bases). CDR1 is SNHLY, CDR2 FYNNEI, per germline. The CDR3 is 13 residues long. V lost 3 bases and J 8 bases, leaving 10 bases between the germline ends. CDR3 nucleotide sequence: TGTGCCAGCAGTGAGGAGGTCATGGGGGAGCTGTTTTTT. Encoded protein: CASSEEVMGELFF. The entire variable domain, with the rest obtained from reference TRBV2 and TRBJ2-2, is as follows: EPEVTQTPSHQVTQMGQEVILRCVPISNHLYFYWYRQILGQKVEFLVSFYNNEISEKSEIFDDQFSVERPDGSNFTLKIRSTKLEDSAMYFCASSEEVMGELFFGEGSRLTVL.

This clone was counted only a few times. The chain couples TRBV5-1 to TRBJ1-1; D not certain. V was cut by 0 bases and J by 2 bases, with 5 bases left in between. Germline CDR1 and CDR2: SGHRS and YFSETQ. CDR3 size: 13 residues. The CDR3 is CASSLVTNTEAFF. CDR3 sequence (DNA): TGCGCCAGCAGCTTGGTGACAAACACTGAAGCTTTCTTT.

The genes are TRBV5-1 and TRBJ2-5; 12 nucleotides agree with TRBD2. Germline V gene sequence: CDR1 SGHRS, CDR2 YFSETQ. Unmatched junction bases numbered 8, after V lost 4 bases and J lost 4 bases. The CDR3 runs 16 residues. The CDR3 DNA is TGCGCCAGCAGCCCCCCTAGCGGGGGGGCGGGAGAGACCCAGTACTTC. Protein sequence: CASSPPSGGAGETQYF.

V and J are TRBV15 and TRBJ2-3, with D maybe TRBD2 (5 bases). Germline CDR1 reads LNHNV; CDR2 reads YYDKDF (reference sequence). Between the trimmed V and J ends, which lost 3 bases and 6 bases, there was a span of 19 bases. This CDR3 comprises 16 residues. The CDR3 DNA reads TGTGCCACCAGCAGTGGAGCGGCGGGTACGAGGGATACGCAGTATTTT. Protein: CATSSGAAGTRDTQYF. The whole variable domain, remainder taken from reference TRBV15 and TRBJ2-3, is DAMVIQNPRYQVTQFGKPVTLSCSQTLNHNVMYWYQQKSSQAPKLLFHYYDKDFNNEADTPDNFQSRRPNTSFCFLDIRSPGLGDTAMYLCATSSGAAGTRDTQYFGPGTRLTVL.

The chain is built from TRBV6-6 and TRBJ2-7; TRBD1 agrees at 7 bases. The CDR3 is 15 amino acids. Germline V CDR1 and CDR2: MNHNY, SVGAGI (reference sequence). V lost 4 bases to trimming and J lost 7 bases; unmatched junction nucleotides: 13. The DNA of the CDR3 is TGTGCCAGCAGTTTCACAGGGGCGCCCCTTCTGGAGCAGTACTTC. It codes for CASSFTGAPLLEQYF.

V usage is TRBV19 and J usage is TRBJ2-5, with 9 positions matching TRBD2. CDR1 and CDR2 (germline): LNHDA, SQIVND (reference sequence). This CDR3 comprises 14 residues. V was clipped by 4 bases and J by 4 bases; unmatched bases: 4. CDR3 sequence reads: CASSRAGGVETQYF. In DNA, the CDR3 is TGTGCCAGTAGTAGGGCGGGGGGGGTAGAGACCCAGTACTTC.

The chain is built from TRBV7-6 and TRBJ2-2; TRBD1 matches 8 bases. CDR1 SGHVS and CDR2 FNYEAQ come from the germline V gene. This CDR3 spans 16 amino acids. The V segment lost 5 bases and the J segment 3 bases; nucleotides outside the gene matches: 8. CDR3 region: CASSAMPGQDTGELFF. The CDR3 coding sequence is TGTGCCAGCAGCGCGATGCCGGGACAGGACACCGGGGAGCTGTTTTTT.

The chain is built from TRBV11-2 and TRBJ1-2; D possibly corresponds to TRBD1 (6 bases). Trimming shortened V by 1 base and J by 6 bases, and 15 bases separated the two germline ends. The CDR3 totals 15 residues. CDR1 and CDR2 from the germline V gene are SGHAT and FQNNGV. The CDR3 DNA is TGTGCCAGCAGCTTAGGGGGGCAGGGAGCCCATGGCTACACCTTC. Amino acid sequence: CASSLGGQGAHGYTF.

The chain links TRBV2 to TRBJ2-7; possible D gene TRBD1, 5 bases. The V end was cut by 6 bases, the J end by 0 bases, with 12 bases between. There are 14 residues in the CDR3. The germline CDR1 and CDR2 sequences are SNHLY and FYNNEI. CDR3 sequence (DNA): TGTGCCAGCAGCCTCGACAGCACCTCCTACGAGCAGTACTTC. It specifies CASSLDSTSYEQYF.

The rearrangement links TRBV5-4 to TRBJ2-7; 7 bases are a match to TRBD1. The V and J ends lost 5 bases and 1 base, in that order; junction bases with no gene match: 9. Germline-derived CDR1 and CDR2 are SGHNT and YYREEE (reference sequence). The length of the CDR3 is 15 residues. The CDR3 sequence: CASRPGTAFSYEQYF. Written as DNA, the CDR3 is TGTGCCAGCAGGCCCGGGACAGCTTTTTCCTACGAGCAGTACTTC.

This chain connects TRBV6-1 to TRBJ2-5; 9 bases are a match to TRBD2. Trimming took 6 bases from V and 5 from J; bases not matched to a gene: 10. Looked up from germline, CDR1 is MNHNS and CDR2 is SASEGT. CDR3 length equals 15 residues. In nucleotides, the CDR3 is TGTGCCAGCAGGTCCACCGGGACTAGCTGGGAGACCCAGTACTTC. As protein: CASRSTGTSWETQYF.

J is TRBJ1-2 and V is TRBV6-5; D gene uncertain. Germline CDR1 and CDR2: MNHEY and SVGAGI. V was cut by 5 bases and J by 5 bases, with 18 bases left in between. This CDR3 is built from 15 residues. CDR3 nucleotide sequence: TGTGCCAGCAGTCCCCGGGAGGGAATAGGGTATGGCTACACCTTC. It encodes CASSPREGIGYGYTF.

The rearrangement links TRBV15 to TRBJ2-1, with 10 positions matching TRBD2. This CDR3 comprises 15 residues. Trimming at V came to 7 bases and at J to 1 base, leaving 4 bases not matched to a gene. Per the germline V gene, CDR1 is LNHNV and CDR2 is YYDKDF (reference sequence). The CDR3 DNA is TGTGCCACCAACGCACTAGCGGGATCCTACAATGAGCAGTTCTTC. Translated: CATNALAGSYNEQFF.

This clone was picked up a small number of times. Other DNA variants within this sample encode the same CDR3. The genes are TRBV5-6 and TRBJ2-5; D perhaps matches TRBD2 (5 bases). Trimming stripped 1 base from V and 5 bases from J, with 9 bases between. Looked up from germline, CDR1 is SGHDT and CDR2 is YYEEEE. This CDR3 is built from 13 residues. CDR3 loop: CASSLRPGETQYF. CDR3 nucleotide sequence: TGTGCCAGCAGCTTGAGACCGGGGGAGACCCAGTACTTC.

This chain joins TRBV29-1 and TRBJ2-7; TRBD2 matches 7 bases. The CDR3 sequence is 16 residues long. In germline, CDR1 is SQVTM, CDR2 ANQGSEA. With 7 bases clipped from V and 4 bases from J, the junction kept 19 bases outside the gene matches. The CDR3 protein is CSGFWGNREGGYEQYF. CDR3 DNA sequence: TGCAGCGGTTTTTGGGGAAATAGGGAGGGCGGGTACGAGCAGTACTTC.

CDR3 coding DNA: TGCGCCAGCAGCTACGGGACTAGCGGCACAGATACGCAGTATTTT. Translation gives CASSYGTSGTDTQYF. The chain couples TRBV5-1 to TRBJ2-3; TRBD2 matches 10 bases. Germline loops: CDR1 SGHRS, CDR2 YFSETQ. This CDR3 region has 15 residues. V shed 3 bases, J shed 1 base, and the junction held 2 bases outside the gene matches.